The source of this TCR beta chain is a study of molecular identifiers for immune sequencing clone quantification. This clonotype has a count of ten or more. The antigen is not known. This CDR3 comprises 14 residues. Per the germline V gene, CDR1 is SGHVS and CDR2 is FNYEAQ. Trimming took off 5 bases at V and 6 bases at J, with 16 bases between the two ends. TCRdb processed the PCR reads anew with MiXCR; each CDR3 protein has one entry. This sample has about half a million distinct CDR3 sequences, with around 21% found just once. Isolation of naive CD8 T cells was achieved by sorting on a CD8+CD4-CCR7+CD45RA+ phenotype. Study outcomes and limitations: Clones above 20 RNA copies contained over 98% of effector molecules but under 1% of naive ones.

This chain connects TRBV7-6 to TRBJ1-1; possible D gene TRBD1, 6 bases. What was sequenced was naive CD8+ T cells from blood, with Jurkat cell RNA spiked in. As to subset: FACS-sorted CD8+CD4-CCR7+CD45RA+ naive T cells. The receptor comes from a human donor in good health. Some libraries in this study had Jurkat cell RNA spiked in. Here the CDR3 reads CASSPRAGAAEAFF. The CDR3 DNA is TGTGCCAGCAGCCCCAGGGCGGGGGCCGCTGAAGCTTTCTTT.